The source of this T cell receptor beta chain is a study of cytomegalovirus exposure and HLA in healthy donors. Looking at the study overall: Unique TCR beta sequences numbering approximately 120 million came from about 179 million T cells in an earlier analysis.

This clone came up once. The target antigen is unknown. PCR amplification relied on 60 Vbeta primers (plus 13 Jbeta primers). Measured with immunoSEQ multiplex PCR; TCRdb has only the in-frame clones, and not every one. The table includes some 48,000 clones, roughly 80% detected once. V was pared by 2 bases and J by 7 bases, with 9 bases of the junction left unmatched. The CDR3 covers 15 residues. Germline V lookup: CDR1 SGHTA, CDR2 FQGNSA. General observations from the study: A later look showed TCR association rates differing by HLA locus, highest for DRB1 and lowest for HLA-C. In a later analysis, most CMV-associated TCR beta chains appeared HLA-restricted.

Sequenced: PBMCs. The sequence was obtained from a man aged 30-40 years in good health and CMV-seropositive. The V gene is TRBV7-2, the J gene TRBJ2-7, with TRBD1 identical over 9 bases. CDR3 DNA sequence: TGTGCCAGCAGCTTATCATGGACAGGGGACTGGGAGCAGTACTTC. Translating it yields CASSLSWTGDWEQYF.